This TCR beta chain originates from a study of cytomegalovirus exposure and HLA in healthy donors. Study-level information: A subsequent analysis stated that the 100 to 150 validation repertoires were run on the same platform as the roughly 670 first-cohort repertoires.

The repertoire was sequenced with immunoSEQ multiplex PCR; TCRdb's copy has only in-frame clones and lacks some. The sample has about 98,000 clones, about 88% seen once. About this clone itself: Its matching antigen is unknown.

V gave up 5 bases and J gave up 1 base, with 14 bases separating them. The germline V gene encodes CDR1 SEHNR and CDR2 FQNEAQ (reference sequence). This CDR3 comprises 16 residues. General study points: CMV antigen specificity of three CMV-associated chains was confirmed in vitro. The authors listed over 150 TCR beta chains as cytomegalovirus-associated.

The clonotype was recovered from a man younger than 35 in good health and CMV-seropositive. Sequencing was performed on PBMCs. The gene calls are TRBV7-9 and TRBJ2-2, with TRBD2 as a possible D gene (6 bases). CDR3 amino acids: CASSPSGGMNTGELFF. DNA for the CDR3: TGTGCCAGCAGCCCCTCGGGCGGGATGAACACCGGGGAGCTGTTTTTT.